Shown below are 28 T cell receptor beta chains from a single sample sequenced in a study of metastatic and nonmetastatic thyroid tumors. TCRdb used MiXCR to call clones anew from the PCR reads. Among about 70,000 clones listed, roughly 18% were seen once. Every patient was untreated before thyroid surgery. Sequenced sample: blood. The origin of the receptors is a female donor with papillary thyroid cancer or a benign thyroid nodule (not recorded which). Some clones in this sample may be carry-over from other donors' samples.

This clone was recorded at least ten times. The chain carries TRBV24-1 and TRBJ1-5, with D unresolved. CDR1 is KGHDR, CDR2 SFDVKD, per germline. CDR3 size: 15 residues. Trimming cost V 3 bases and J 3 bases, with 11 bases left between them. CDR3 nucleotide sequence: TGTGCCACCAGTGATGCCGCGGGCTTCAATCAGCCCCAGCATTTT. Its translation is CATSDAAGFNQPQHF.

In this sample, this clone turned up many times. The chain joins TRBV5-1 to TRBJ2-1; D gene ambiguous. V dropped 0 bases and J dropped 0 bases, with 1 base sitting between them. Germline V gene lookup returns CDR1 SGHRS and CDR2 YFSETQ. The CDR3 spans 13 residues. CDR3 in amino acids: CASSLDSYNEQFF. The CDR3 DNA sequence: TGCGCCAGCAGCTTGGACTCCTACAATGAGCAGTTCTTC.

Ten or more counts support this clone. The gene calls are TRBV12-3 or TRBV12-4 and TRBJ2-6; 7 bases agree with TRBD1. This CDR3 contains 18 residues. The ends lost 1 base at V and 0 bases at J; junction bases unmatched: 6. The CDR3 spells CASSLVGTAFSGANVLTF. CDR3 sequence (DNA): TGTGCCAGCAGTTTAGTCGGGACAGCTTTCTCTGGGGCCAACGTCCTGACTTTC.

This clone appeared many times. The chain carries TRBV6-1 and TRBJ2-6, with D possibly matching TRBD1 (6 bases). The CDR3 is 17 amino acids. Germline V gene data show CDR1 as MNHNS and CDR2 as SASEGT. V was shortened by 6 bases and J by 0 bases, with 15 bases between the two germline ends. CDR3 nucleotides: TGTGCCAGCAGGTTGGGACAATCAAGCTCTGGGGCCAACGTCCTGACTTTC. It is translated as CASRLGQSSSGANVLTF.

The table lists this clone with many counts. The chain couples TRBV19 to TRBJ2-7; TRBD2 agrees at 9 bases. The germline V gene has CDR1 LNHDA and CDR2 SQIVND (reference sequence). With V trimmed by 6 bases and J by 6 bases, 9 bases remained unmatched. This CDR3 is 14 amino acids long. For the CDR3, the DNA is TGTGCCAGTAGAACCGGGACTAGCAGATCCGAGCAGTACTTC. It codes for CASRTGTSRSEQYF.

This clone was observed many times. The chain links TRBV27 to TRBJ2-2; 10 nucleotides match TRBD1. The V gene's germline CDR1 is MNHEY and CDR2 SMNVEV (reference sequence). The V gene end was trimmed by 8 bases and the J gene end by 3 bases; junction bases not matched to a gene: 6. This CDR3 region has 15 residues. CDR3 region: CASQTGTGDTGELFF. The CDR3 DNA reads as TGTGCCAGCCAGACCGGGACAGGGGACACCGGGGAGCTGTTTTTT.

Regarding this clone: The final CDR3 position lacks the conserved phenylalanine or tryptophan, pointing to a likely read error. V gene TRBV11-2 combines with J gene TRBJ2-7; D is undetermined. The CDR3 covers 13 residues. Per germline, CDR1 SGHAT and CDR2 FQNNGV. V dropped 6 bases and J dropped 1 base, with 10 bases sitting between them. The CDR3 DNA follows: TGTGCCAGCAGTCCCTGGCCGTCCTACGAGCAGTACCTC. Its translation is CASSPWPSYEQYL.

This clone was recorded at least ten times. The chain has TRBV15 and TRBJ2-3; D remains unclear. The CDR3 consists of 14 residues. Trimming left V 1 base short and J 6 bases short, with 11 bases between. The germline V gene encodes CDR1 LNHNV and CDR2 YYDKDF (reference sequence). Here the CDR3 reads CATSRGPGSDTQYF. Written as DNA, the CDR3 is TGTGCCACCAGCAGAGGACCCGGCTCGGATACGCAGTATTTT.

At least ten counts were recorded for this clone. The chain joins TRBV15 to TRBJ2-5, with 7 bases aligning to TRBD1. The CDR3 sequence is 14 residues long. Losses at the gene ends were 4 bases for V and 1 base for J; bases not matched to a gene: 3. The V gene's germline CDR1 is LNHNV and CDR2 YYDKDF (reference sequence). The CDR3 coding sequence is TGTGCCACCAGCACCTACAGGGGCCAAGAGACCCAGTACTTC. Translation: CATSTYRGQETQYF.

This clone came up many times. The V gene is TRBV6-4, the J gene TRBJ2-7; 9 bases match TRBD2. The CDR3 has 15 residues. The V gene end was trimmed by 0 bases and the J gene end by 0 bases; junction bases not matched to a gene: 0. In germline, CDR1 is MRHNA, CDR2 SNTAGT. The CDR3 DNA is TGTGCCAGCAGTGACTCTAGCGGGAGCTCCTACGAGCAGTACTTC. This encodes CASSDSSGSSYEQYF.

CDR3 DNA: TGTGCCAGCAGTTACTCGATGGTTACAGGGACTCTCAGCGAGCAGTACTTC. Encoded protein: CASSYSMVTGTLSEQYF. This rearrangement joins TRBV6-2 or TRBV6-3 to TRBJ2-7; the D call may be TRBD1 or TRBD2 (6 bases each). V lost 0 bases, J lost 6 bases, and 21 bases lay in between. Germline lookup yields CDR1 MNHEY and CDR2 SVGEGT. The CDR3 spans 17 residues.

The CDR3 sequence is CASSFRQPGPQETQYF. The CDR3 nucleotides read TGTGCCAGCAGCTTCCGACAGCCGGGCCCACAAGAGACCCAGTACTTC. The rearrangement joins TRBV5-4 to TRBJ2-5; the D gene is possibly TRBD1 (5 bases). Germline CDR1 and CDR2: SGHNT and YYREEE (reference sequence). V dropped 2 bases and J dropped 2 bases, with 16 bases sitting between them. The CDR3 runs 16 residues.

This clone was found many times. The chain has TRBV7-8 and TRBJ2-7; 10 bases map to TRBD2. The CDR3 spans 14 residues. Unmatched junction bases numbered 5, after V lost 6 bases and J lost 3 bases. The germline CDR1 and CDR2 sequences are SGHVS and FQNEAQ. CDR3 in DNA: TGTGCCAGCAGAAAAGCGGGAGGGCGCTACGAGCAGTACTTC. The encoded protein is CASRKAGGRYEQYF. The whole variable domain, filled in from reference TRBV7-8 and TRBJ2-7, reads GAGVSQSPRYKVAKRGQDVALRCDPISGHVSLFWYQQALGQGPEFLTYFQNEAQLDKSGLPSDRFFAERPEGSVSTLKIQRTQQEDSAVYLCASRKAGGRYEQYFGPGTRLTVT.

The CDR3, as DNA: TGTGCCTGGAGTAACTACAGGGGGATGAACACTGAAGCTTTCTTT. Encoded protein: CAWSNYRGMNTEAFF. The V and J genes are TRBV30 and TRBJ1-1, with 8 bases identical to TRBD1. CDR3 length: 15 amino acids. The V gene end was trimmed by 2 bases and the J gene end by 0 bases; junction bases not matched to a gene: 5. From germline, CDR1 is GTSNPN and CDR2 SVGIG (reference sequence).

This clone was seen repeatedly, ten times or more. The chain is built from TRBV18 and TRBJ2-7; 9 nucleotides align to TRBD1. This CDR3 contains 15 residues. Germline-derived CDR1 and CDR2 are KGHSH and LQKENI. J gave up 2 bases and V 3 bases, and 5 bases lay outside the gene matches. The CDR3: CASSPAGTGTYEQYF. The CDR3 nucleotides read TGTGCCAGCTCACCTGCCGGGACAGGGACCTACGAGCAGTACTTC.

The table lists this clone with many counts. The rearrangement joins TRBV5-1 to TRBJ2-3; TRBD1 matches 10 bases. V dropped 3 bases and J dropped 3; count of bases not matched to a gene: 10. CDR1 and CDR2 from the germline V gene are SGHRS and YFSETQ. CDR3 length: 17 amino acids. CDR3 in amino acids: CASSSPPGQGLTDTQYF. The CDR3 region has the DNA TGCGCCAGCAGCTCTCCACCGGGACAGGGGCTGACAGATACGCAGTATTTT.

Many counts were recorded for this clone. This chain uses TRBV7-9 with TRBJ2-4; 10 nucleotides align to TRBD1. The CDR3 length is 15 residues. Germline CDR1 is SEHNR and CDR2 is FQNEAQ (reference sequence). V dropped 2 bases and J dropped 7; count of bases not matched to a gene: 5. In DNA, the CDR3 is TGTGCCAGCAGCTTACCCCGGGACAGGGGTAACATTCAGTACTTC. This codes for CASSLPRDRGNIQYF.

Many counts were recorded for this clone. This specimen includes other DNA sequences encoding the same CDR3. This rearrangement joins TRBV2 to TRBJ1-1; D remains unclear. This CDR3 contains 13 residues. Trimming took off 4 bases at V and 7 bases at J, with 13 bases between the two ends. In germline, CDR1 is SNHLY, CDR2 FYNNEI. The CDR3 sequence: CASSAGLKREAFF. The CDR3 DNA reads as TGTGCCAGCAGTGCCGGTCTAAAGCGTGAAGCTTTCTTT.

This clone was detected ten times or more. The V call is TRBV24-1, the J call TRBJ2-1, with a weak D call TRBD1 (6 bases). This CDR3 spans 14 amino acids. V was clipped by 6 bases and J by 5 bases, with 13 bases between them. Germline V gives CDR1 KGHDR, CDR2 SFDVKD. The CDR3 loop is CATSLYQGNNEQFF. CDR3 nucleotide sequence: TGTGCCACCAGTTTGTATCAGGGGAACAATGAGCAGTTCTTC.

The chain links TRBV11-3 to TRBJ2-1; the D call may be TRBD1 or TRBD2 (6 bases each). V shed 5 bases and J shed 3 bases, with 11 bases lying between them. The germline V gene encodes CDR1 SGHNT and CDR2 YENEEA. The CDR3 consists of 14 residues. The CDR3 loop reads CASSAGDFYNEQFF. CDR3 DNA sequence: TGTGCCAGCAGCGCAGGGGACTTCTACAATGAGCAGTTCTTC.

This clone was observed a handful of times. The genes are TRBV6-2 or TRBV6-3 and TRBJ2-7; D is unclear. Trimming shortened V by 0 bases and J by 0 bases, and 15 bases separated the two germline ends. Germline V gene sequence: CDR1 MNHEY, CDR2 SVGEGT. The CDR3 consists of 17 residues. DNA for the CDR3: TGTGCCAGCAGTTACTCGATCGTAGCTGCGCCCTCCTACGAGCAGTACTTC. Protein sequence: CASSYSIVAAPSYEQYF.

The chain combines TRBV7-3 with TRBJ2-7, with 11 bases matching TRBD2. The CDR3 is 16 amino acids. CDR1 is SGHTA, CDR2 FQGTGA, per germline. J gave up 6 bases and V 0 bases, and 7 bases lay outside the gene matches. The CDR3, as DNA: TGTGCCAGCAGCTTAACGTCAGGTAGCGGGAGGGGCGAGCAGTACTTC. Residues: CASSLTSGSGRGEQYF.

This clone occurred many times. The chain employs TRBV11-2 and TRBJ1-1, with 8 bases that match TRBD1. The CDR3 loop spans 14 amino acids. Germline-derived CDR1 and CDR2 are SGHAT and FQNNGV. V trimming: 4 bases; J trimming: 4 bases; junction bases outside the gene matches: 5. The CDR3 loop reads CASSSNTGGTEAFF. The DNA for the CDR3 is TGTGCCAGCAGCTCGAACACAGGGGGCACTGAAGCTTTCTTT.

In this sample, this clone turned up a few times. One junction end disagrees with the germline gene, perhaps due to a read error. This sample includes further DNA sequences coding for the same CDR3. The chain is built from TRBV5-4 and TRBJ1-2, with 9 bases fitting TRBD1. In germline, CDR1 is SGHNT, CDR2 YYREEE (reference sequence). The CDR3 is 16 residues long. The CDR3 sequence is CASSPGRDRAFIGYTF. The CDR3 coding sequence is TGTGCCAGCAGCCCCGGGCGGGACAGGGCTTTTATCGGCTACACCTTT.

Many counts were recorded for this clone. The V gene is TRBV30, the J gene TRBJ2-3, with D uncertain. The CDR3 spans 12 residues. V was cut by 4 bases and J by 10 bases, with 15 bases left in between. Germline CDR1 reads GTSNPN; CDR2 reads SVGIG (reference sequence). The DNA for the CDR3 is TGTGCCTGGAACGCAGCCCGCATAGCGCAGTATTTT. Translation gives CAWNAARIAQYF.

This clone was observed many times. V is TRBV2 and J is TRBJ2-1; 8 bases are shared with TRBD1. The CDR3 totals 14 residues. Germline lookup yields CDR1 SNHLY and CDR2 FYNNEI. J lost 8 bases, V lost 5 bases, and 8 bases had no gene match. The DNA of the CDR3 is TGTGCCAGCAGTCCCTCGGGACAGGTTGATGAGCAGTTCTTC. Its protein is CASSPSGQVDEQFF.

At least ten counts were recorded for this clone. The rearrangement joins TRBV12-3 or TRBV12-4 to TRBJ2-1, with 9 bases identical to TRBD1. The CDR3 runs 16 residues. After removal of 5 bases from V and 4 bases from J, the junction contained 9 bases not matched to a gene. CDR3 region: CASSIWTGERYNEQFF. The CDR3 region has the DNA TGTGCCAGCAGTATCTGGACAGGGGAAAGATACAATGAGCAGTTCTTC.

This clone was counted many times. V is TRBV18 and J is TRBJ2-7, with a possible D match to TRBD2 (5 bases). Germline V gene lookup returns CDR1 KGHSH and CDR2 LQKENI. The V and J ends lost 0 bases and 5 bases respectively, with 11 bases between them. The length of the CDR3 is 14 residues. CDR3 amino acids: CASSPPSMGDEQYF. CDR3 sequence (DNA): TGTGCCAGCTCACCACCGAGTATGGGAGACGAGCAGTACTTC.